This T cell receptor (beta chain) was obtained from a study of OX40 agonist ivuxolimab in advanced cancers. Whole-study context: Patients' therapy was ivuxolimab, an antibody that acts as an agonist of OX40 (CD134). Males comprised 82.7% of the group, whose mean age was approximately 60 years (range roughly 20 to 90).

The junction had 6 bases not matched to a gene; V was cut back by 3 bases and J by 2 bases. CDR1 and CDR2 from the germline V gene are KGHSH and LQKENI. The CDR3 is 15 amino acids. Profiled with immunoSEQ multiplex PCR; TCRdb holds only in-frame clones, not every one. This table holds 65,000 to 85,000 clones, nearly 85% found once. The sampling schedule covered blood at baseline, cycle 4 day 1, and cycle 7 day 1. The chain is built from TRBV18 and TRBJ2-7, with TRBD1 matching 8 bases. Material: CD4+ or CD8+ T cells sorted from blood, obtained in a trial of the OX40 agonist ivuxolimab. The clonotype was recovered from an adult with an advanced solid tumor such as melanoma, head and neck, liver or kidney cancer. The CDR3 loop is CASSPRTGPPYEQYF. The CDR3 DNA reads TGTGCCAGCTCACCGAGGACAGGGCCTCCCTACGAGCAGTACTTC.